The present T cell receptor beta chain was sequenced within a study of vaccination effects on CD4 cells after COVID-19. Looking at the study overall: Antigen-specific CD4+ T cells were expanded with viral peptide pools in the ViraFEST assay before sequencing.

Sequencing was performed with immunoSEQ multiplex PCR; in TCRdb, only in-frame clones are kept and a portion is missing. The sample lists under 40,000 clones; 65% to 70% were seen once. The study, taken as a whole, reports: Marked clonal contraction of infection- and vaccine-induced clones was seen late after vaccination.

The culture ran for 10 to 11 days, and then CD4+ T cells were isolated. Vaccine recipients, nucleocapsid antibody negative, had no prior SARS-CoV-2 infection. Replacing half the medium with IL-2 medium was done on days 3 and 7. Germline V gives CDR1 MGHRA, CDR2 YSYEKL. V shed 3 bases, J shed 4 bases, and the junction held 0 bases outside the gene matches. CDR3 size: 13 residues. About this clone itself: Antigen specificity is unknown.

Here the sequenced sample was CD4+ T cells from PBMCs cultured without peptide, taken before COVID-19 vaccination. The sequence derives from a human donor who received a COVID-19 vaccine. The genes are TRBV4-1 and TRBJ2-5; 9 bases match TRBD1. The CDR3 here is CASSQTGGETQYF. CDR3 DNA: TGCGCCAGCAGCCAGACAGGGGGAGAGACCCAGTACTTC.